Listed below are T cell receptor beta chains from one sample, sequenced in a study of Ad26.COV2.S vaccination and SARS-CoV-2 variants. Clones were read by immunoSEQ multiplex PCR, and TCRdb kept only the in-frame ones, dropping some. The table records 350,000 to 400,000 clones, about 85% of them present only once. This specimen was peripheral blood, taken in a trial of Ad26.COV2.S vaccine versus placebo. The receptors were sampled from a person aged 18-60 years who received the Ad26.COV2.S COVID-19 vaccine or a placebo. Each CDR3 is given with its conserved first and last residue. A D gene is named only where the DNA matches it firmly. Some rows have no size entry. The others give once, few or many, or a class for an expanded clone.

TRBV20-1	TRBJ2-7	.	11	.	CSARRGYEQYF	TGCAGTGCTAGAAGGGGTTACGAGCAGTACTTC
TRBV7-9	TRBJ2-2	few	14	.	CASSSRADTGELFF	TGTGCCAGCAGCTCCCGGGCGGACACCGGGGAGCTGTTTTTT
TRBV20-1	TRBJ2-1	.	11	.	CSAKQVQGQFF	TGCAGTGCTAAACAGGTTCAGGGTCAGTTCTTC
TRBV30	TRBJ1-1	.	13	.	CAWSVVRNTEAFF	TGTGCCTGGAGTGTAGTCCGGAACACTGAAGCTTTCTTT
TRBV2	TRBJ1-2	.	18	TRBD1	CASTPVLRQGRDSYGYTF	TGTGCCAGTACGCCCGTGCTCAGACAGGGACGGGACTCCTATGGCTACACCTTC
TRBV5-1	TRBJ2-3	.	14	.	CASSLGVGTDTQYF	TGCGCCAGCAGCTTGGGGGTCGGGACGGATACGCAGTATTTT
TRBV4-1	TRBJ1-5	.	15	.	CASSQGHLTHQPQHF	TGCGCCAGCAGCCAAGGACACCTGACGCATCAGCCCCAGCATTTT
TRBV13	TRBJ2-1	.	18	TRBD1	CASSVRPRGQGSYNEQFF	TGTGCCAGCAGCGTTCGACCCCGGGGACAGGGGTCCTACAATGAGCAGTTCTTC
TRBV24-1	TRBJ2-7	.	13	.	CATSDSGSYEQYF	TGTGCCACCAGTGATTCGGGCTCCTACGAGCAGTACTTC
TRBV6-2/TRBV6-3	TRBJ1-2	.	12	.	CASSTGLHGYTF	TGTGCCAGCAGCACAGGGTTGCATGGCTACACCTTC
TRBV6-5	TRBJ1-1	.	14	TRBD1	CANRRQGANTEAFF	TGTGCCAACCGGAGACAGGGGGCGAACACTGAAGCTTTCTTT
TRBV3-1/TRBV3-2	TRBJ1-1	.	13	.	CASSQDQGIEAFF	TGTGCCAGCAGCCAAGATCAGGGTATTGAAGCTTTCTTT
TRBV28	TRBJ1-4	.	12	.	CASKRLGEKLFF	TGTGCCAGCAAACGCTTGGGGGAAAAACTGTTTTTT
TRBV30	TRBJ2-2	few	12	.	CAWSSNTGELFF	TGTGCCTGGAGTTCAAACACCGGGGAGCTGTTTTTT
TRBV5-4	TRBJ1-1	.	12	.	CASSLGRTEAFF	TGTGCCAGCAGCTTGGGGCGCACTGAAGCTTTCTTT
TRBV7-6	TRBJ2-3	.	14	TRBD2	CASSLGGGVDTQYF	TGTGCCAGCAGCTTAGGGGGGGGTGTGGATACGCAGTATTTT
TRBV4-3	TRBJ2-1	.	17	TRBD2	CASSQDLGAGGKNEQFF	TGCGCCAGCAGCCAAGATTTGGGAGCGGGGGGAAAAAATGAGCAGTTCTTC
TRBV27	TRBJ1-5	.	13	.	CASSFYSNQPQHF	TGTGCCAGCAGTTTTTATAGCAATCAGCCCCAGCATTTT
TRBV5-1	TRBJ1-2	few	13	.	CASSLDSKGGYTF	TGCGCCAGCAGCTTGGACAGCAAGGGTGGCTACACCTTC
TRBV4-3	TRBJ2-5	.	16	TRBD1	CASSQEIGQGGETQYF	TGCGCCAGCAGCCAAGAGATAGGACAGGGGGGAGAGACCCAGTACTTC
TRBV19	TRBJ2-3	.	16	.	CASKRGGQLRTDTQYF	TGTGCCAGTAAAAGGGGCGGACAGTTGCGCACAGATACGCAGTATTTT
TRBV6-5	TRBJ2-6	.	15	TRBD2	CASSYRGVGANVLTF	TGTGCCAGCAGTTACCGGGGGGTTGGGGCCAACGTCCTGACTTTC
TRBV29-1	TRBJ1-1	.	14	TRBD1	CSVSGGAINTEAFF	TGCAGCGTATCAGGGGGCGCGATTAACACTGAAGCTTTCTTT
TRBV19	TRBJ1-1	few	13	.	CASGLTGNTEAFF	TGTGCCAGTGGACTTACAGGGAACACTGAAGCTTTCTTT
TRBV10-3	TRBJ1-1	.	11	.	CAIRGSTEAFF	TGTGCCATCAGGGGGAGCACTGAAGCTTTCTTT
TRBV11-2	TRBJ2-1	.	13	.	CASRSTRVVAQFF	TGTGCCAGCAGATCCACTCGTGTGGTAGCGCAGTTCTTC
TRBV6-2/TRBV6-3	TRBJ2-5	.	17	.	CASSYSVTAGRQETQYF	TGTGCCAGCAGTTACTCAGTAACCGCGGGGAGACAAGAGACCCAGTACTTC
TRBV5-1	TRBJ2-3	.	14	TRBD1	CASSTGTASDTQYF	TGCGCCAGCAGCACCGGGACAGCCTCAGATACGCAGTATTTT
TRBV30	TRBJ1-4	.	16	TRBD1	CAWSQGQGPFGEKLFF	TGTGCCTGGAGTCAGGGACAGGGACCCTTCGGTGAAAAACTGTTTTTT
TRBV6-5	TRBJ2-7	.	12	TRBD1	CASRHDRGEQYF	TGTGCCAGCAGACACGACAGGGGCGAGCAGTACTTC
TRBV9	TRBJ2-3	.	15	.	CASSVGQWGTDTQYF	TGTGCCAGCAGCGTAGGTCAATGGGGCACAGATACGCAGTATTTT
TRBV7-9	TRBJ1-1	.	11	.	CASSLGTEAFF	TGTGCCAGCAGCTTGGGTACTGAAGCTTTCTTT
TRBV19	TRBJ1-4	.	14	TRBD1	CASSDRAANEKLFF	TGTGCCAGTAGCGACAGGGCGGCTAATGAAAAACTGTTTTTT
TRBV6-2/TRBV6-3	TRBJ2-7	.	14	.	CASSLGEAEYEQYF	TGTGCCAGCAGTTTGGGGGAGGCCGAGTACGAGCAGTACTTC
TRBV11-2	TRBJ1-4	.	17	TRBD1	CASSLVERGQSNEKLFF	TGTGCCAGCAGCTTAGTAGAAAGGGGACAGAGTAATGAAAAACTGTTTTTT
TRBV30	TRBJ1-2	.	15	TRBD1	CAWSARGGYAGGYTF	TGTGCCTGGAGCGCGAGAGGGGGCTACGCGGGGGGCTACACCTTC
TRBV5-1	TRBJ1-1	.	11	.	CASSLGTEAFF	TGCGCCAGCAGCTTGGGGACTGAAGCTTTCTTT
TRBV5-1	TRBJ1-1	.	15	.	CASSLSGGRGTEAFF	TGCGCCAGCAGCCTGTCGGGAGGGAGGGGTACTGAAGCTTTCTTT
TRBV6-5	TRBJ1-2	.	13	.	CASSSTRDYGYTF	TGTGCCAGCAGTTCCACCAGGGACTATGGCTACACCTTC
TRBV13	TRBJ1-1	many	15	.	CASSLPQGLNTEAFF	TGTGCCAGCAGCTTACCCCAGGGGCTTAACACTGAAGCTTTCTTT
TRBV15	TRBJ2-3	.	16	.	CATSSPPGESTDTQYF	TGTGCCACCAGCAGCCCCCCGGGGGAGAGTACAGATACGCAGTATTTT